The T cell receptor (beta chain) described here comes from a study of blood T cell repertoires in COVID-19. Study-wide context: Donors in the United States, Italy and Spain gave samples during acute or convalescent COVID-19. PBMCs, B-cell-depleted T cells, or T cells provided the cDNA or gDNA that made up the material.

V shed 0 bases and J shed 9 bases, with 12 bases lying between them. From germline, CDR1 is MNHEY and CDR2 SVGAGI. The CDR3 is made up of 15 amino acids. Authors' data handling: Amplified reference gene primers provided the basis for estimating nucleated cell counts. Here immunoSEQ multiplex PCR was the method, and the copy in TCRdb shows in-frame clones only, minus some. For V, J and clone size, that table is used; D and trimming come from the DNA. The sample consists of 50,000 to 65,000 clones, around 90% of them appearing once. This clone was seen only a few times. The same CDR3 arises from other DNA sequences in this sample as well.

The sequence came from a man aged 50 to 60 with active COVID-19. The sample consisted of peripheral blood. The chain has TRBV6-5 and TRBJ1-6, with a possible D match to TRBD1 (6 bases). In DNA, the CDR3 is TGTGCCAGCAGTTACTCTCAGGGGACAAGTTCACCCCTCCACTTT. Its translation is CASSYSQGTSSPLHF.